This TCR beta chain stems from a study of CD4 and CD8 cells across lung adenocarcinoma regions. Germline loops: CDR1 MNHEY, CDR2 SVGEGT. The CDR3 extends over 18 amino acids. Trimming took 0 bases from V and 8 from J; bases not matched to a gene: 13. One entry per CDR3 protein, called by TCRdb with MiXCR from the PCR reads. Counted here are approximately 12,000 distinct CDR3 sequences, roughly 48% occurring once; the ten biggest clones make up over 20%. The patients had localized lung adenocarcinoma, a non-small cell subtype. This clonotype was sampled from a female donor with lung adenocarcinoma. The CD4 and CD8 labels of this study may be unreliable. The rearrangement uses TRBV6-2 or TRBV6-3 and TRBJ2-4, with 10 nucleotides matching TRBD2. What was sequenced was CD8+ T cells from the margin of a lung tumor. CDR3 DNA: TGTGCCAGCAGTTACTCGTCCGGGACTAGCGATTTCACAGACATTCAGTACTTC. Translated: CASSYSSGTSDFTDIQYF.